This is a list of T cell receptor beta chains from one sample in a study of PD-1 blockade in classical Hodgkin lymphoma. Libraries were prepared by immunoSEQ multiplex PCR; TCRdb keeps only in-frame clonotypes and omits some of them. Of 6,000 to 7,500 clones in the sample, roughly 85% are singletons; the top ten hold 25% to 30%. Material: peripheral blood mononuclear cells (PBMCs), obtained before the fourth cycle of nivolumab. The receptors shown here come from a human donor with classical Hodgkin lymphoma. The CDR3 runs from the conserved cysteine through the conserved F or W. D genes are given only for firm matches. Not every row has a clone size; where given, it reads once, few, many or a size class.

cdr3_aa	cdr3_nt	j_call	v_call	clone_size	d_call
CASSPFAGGRRTGELFF	TGTGCCAGCAGCCCGTTTGCGGGGGGGCGGAGGACCGGGGAGCTGTTTTTT	TRBJ2-2	TRBV7-2	NA	TRBD2
CASSDGRGGTDTQYF	TGTGCCAGCAGTGATGGGCGGGGGGGCACAGATACGCAGTATTTT	TRBJ2-3	TRBV2	NA	TRBD2
CAWRGGDRYYPYEQYF	TGTGCCTGGAGGGGGGGGGACAGGTATTACCCCTACGAGCAGTACTTC	TRBJ2-7	TRBV30	NA	NA
CASSISGGVDRNTQYF	TGTGCCAGTAGTATATCCGGCGGGGTTGATCGGAATACGCAGTATTTT	TRBJ2-3	TRBV19	NA	NA
CASSPLVSYGNTIYF	TGTGCCAGCTCACCACTCGTGTCATATGGAAACACCATATATTTT	TRBJ1-3	TRBV18	NA	NA
CASSASLGRGTEAFF	TGTGCCAGCAGTGCCTCATTGGGGAGAGGCACTGAAGCTTTCTTT	TRBJ1-1	TRBV25-1	NA	NA
CASSDGGGIYNEQFF	TGTGCCAGCAGTGATGGCGGGGGGATCTACAATGAGCAGTTCTTC	TRBJ2-1	TRBV25-1	NA	TRBD2
CASSYSGLTFF	TGTGCCAGCAGTTACTCAGGCCTTACTTTCTTT	TRBJ1-1	TRBV6-6	NA	NA
CASSLDGANVLTF	TGTGCCAGCAGCTTAGACGGGGCCAACGTCCTGACTTTC	TRBJ2-6	TRBV7-2	NA	NA
CASRSGQGARQETQYF	TGTGCCAGCCGCTCGGGTCAGGGGGCCAGGCAAGAGACCCAGTACTTC	TRBJ2-5	TRBV2	NA	TRBD1
CASSVRGTGELFF	TGTGCCAGCAGCGTTAGGGGCACCGGGGAGCTGTTTTTT	TRBJ2-2	TRBV5-8	NA	NA
CASIGGTTTYEQYF	TGTGCCAGCATTGGTGGGACTACGACCTACGAGCAGTACTTC	TRBJ2-7	TRBV2	NA	TRBD2
CASSPRTGGGEQYF	TGCGCCAGCAGCCCACGGACAGGGGGCGGCGAGCAGTACTTC	TRBJ2-7	TRBV5-1	NA	TRBD1
CASSKAGTGGFNEQFF	TGTGCCAGCTCCAAGGCCGGGACAGGGGGCTTCAATGAGCAGTTCTTC	TRBJ2-1	TRBV18	NA	TRBD1
CASSFLTGGEKLFF	TGTGCCAGCAGTTTCCTGACAGGGGGTGAAAAACTGTTTTTT	TRBJ1-4	TRBV27	NA	TRBD1
CASSSPWSDTQYF	TGTGCCAGTAGTAGCCCCTGGTCCGATACGCAGTATTTT	TRBJ2-3	TRBV19	NA	NA
CASSQEFAPYGYTF	TGTGCCAGCAGCCAAGAGTTTGCTCCATATGGCTACACCTTC	TRBJ1-2	TRBV4-2	few	NA
CASINIFYGYTF	TGTGCCAGCATCAACATATTCTATGGCTACACCTTC	TRBJ1-2	TRBV2	NA	NA
CASSSTAGLNQPQHF	TGTGCCAGCAGTTCCACCGCGGGTTTAAATCAGCCCCAGCATTTT	TRBJ1-5	TRBV27	NA	NA
CASSLIKGSTYNSPLHF	TGTGCCAGCAGCTTAATTAAAGGGTCAACCTATAATTCACCCCTCCACTTT	TRBJ1-6	TRBV11-2	NA	NA
CASSLAGGGVRETQYF	TGTGCCAGCAGCTTGGCGGGCGGGGGGGTTCGAGAGACCCAGTACTTC	TRBJ2-5	TRBV5-4	NA	TRBD2
CASSLVWRDNEQFF	TGTGCCAGCAGCTTAGTCTGGCGGGACAATGAGCAGTTCTTC	TRBJ2-1	TRBV7-9	once	NA
CASSEGQMNTEAFF	TGTGCCAGCAGCGAAGGACAGATGAACACTGAAGCTTTCTTT	TRBJ1-1	TRBV9	few	NA
CASSLVGGQSSGYTF	TGTGCCAGCAGCTTAGTGGGAGGACAGTCTTCTGGCTACACCTTC	TRBJ1-2	TRBV7-2	NA	NA
CASSPPAGNTIYF	TGTGCCAGCAGCCCCCCTGCTGGAAACACCATATATTTT	TRBJ1-3	TRBV21-1	NA	NA
CASSSSGLAESEQFF	TGCGCCAGCAGCTCGTCGGGACTAGCGGAGAGTGAGCAGTTCTTC	TRBJ2-1	TRBV5-1	NA	TRBD2
CASSDPTSPGGGGGYTF	TGCGCCAGCAGCGACCCCACTTCCCCCGGTGGGGGAGGTGGCTACACCTTC	TRBJ1-2	TRBV5-1	few	NA
CASSYGTSGPVSYEQYF	TGCGCCAGCAGCTACGGGACTAGCGGACCCGTATCCTACGAGCAGTACTTC	TRBJ2-7	TRBV5-1	NA	TRBD2
CASSPGGGQGQPQHF	TGTGCCAGCAGCCCCGGAGGGGGACAGGGCCAGCCCCAGCATTTT	TRBJ1-5	TRBV5-5	NA	TRBD1
CASSARALSGNTIYF	TGTGCCAGCAGTGCCCGGGCCCTCTCTGGAAACACCATATATTTT	TRBJ1-3	TRBV2	NA	NA
CASSKDGTGGNYGYTF	TGTGCCAGTAGCAAAGACGGGACAGGGGGCAACTATGGCTACACCTTC	TRBJ1-2	TRBV19	NA	TRBD1
CSGGQGADYEQYF	TGCAGCGGAGGACAGGGGGCCGACTACGAGCAGTACTTC	TRBJ2-7	TRBV29-1	NA	TRBD1
CASLRGGRGSPLHF	TGTGCCAGCCTTCGGGGGGGTCGGGGGTCACCCCTCCACTTT	TRBJ1-6	TRBV2	few	NA
CASSPRDRNEQYF	TGTGCCAGCAGCCCTCGGGACCGAAACGAGCAGTACTTC	TRBJ2-7	TRBV11-3	NA	NA
CASRDLTFTYNEQFF	TGTGCCAGTAGGGACCTAACGTTTACCTACAATGAGCAGTTCTTC	TRBJ2-1	TRBV19	NA	NA
CASSLSGSYNEQFF	TGTGCCAGCAGTTTAAGCGGCAGTTACAATGAGCAGTTCTTC	TRBJ2-1	TRBV28	NA	NA
CASSLTGTNEKLFF	TGTGCCAGCAGTCTGACAGGAACTAATGAAAAACTGTTTTTT	TRBJ1-4	TRBV28	NA	NA
CASRLLEGSEAFF	TGTGCCAGCAGATTACTTGAGGGATCAGAAGCTTTCTTT	TRBJ1-1	TRBV6-1	NA	NA
CASSYSRDRGTEAFF	TGTGCCAGCAGTTACTCCCGGGACAGGGGGACTGAAGCTTTCTTT	TRBJ1-1	TRBV6-5	NA	TRBD1
CASRYRVGVPNFFF	TGTGCCAGCAGGTACAGGGTAGGGGTCCCAAACTTCTTCTTC	TRBJ2-1	TRBV6-5	NA	NA
CASRLQGGNQPQHF	TGTGCCAGCAGGCTACAGGGTGGCAATCAGCCCCAGCATTTT	TRBJ1-5	TRBV6-5	NA	NA